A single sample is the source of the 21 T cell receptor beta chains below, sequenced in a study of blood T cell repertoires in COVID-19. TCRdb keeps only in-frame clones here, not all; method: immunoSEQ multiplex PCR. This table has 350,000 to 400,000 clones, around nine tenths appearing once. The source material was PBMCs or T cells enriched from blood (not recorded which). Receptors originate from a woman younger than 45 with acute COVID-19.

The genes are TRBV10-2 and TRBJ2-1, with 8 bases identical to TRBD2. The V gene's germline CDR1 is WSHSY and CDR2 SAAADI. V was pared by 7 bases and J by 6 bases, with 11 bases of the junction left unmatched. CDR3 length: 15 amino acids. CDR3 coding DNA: TGCGCCAGCACGGGAGCGGGGGCCTCGATCAATGAGCAGTTCTTC. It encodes CASTGAGASINEQFF.

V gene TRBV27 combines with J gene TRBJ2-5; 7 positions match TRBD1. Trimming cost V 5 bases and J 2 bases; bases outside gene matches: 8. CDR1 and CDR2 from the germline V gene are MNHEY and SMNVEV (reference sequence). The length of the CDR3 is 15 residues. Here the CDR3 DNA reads TGTGCCAGCAGTCATCTGACAGGGCCTCAAGAGACCCAGTACTTC. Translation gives CASSHLTGPQETQYF.

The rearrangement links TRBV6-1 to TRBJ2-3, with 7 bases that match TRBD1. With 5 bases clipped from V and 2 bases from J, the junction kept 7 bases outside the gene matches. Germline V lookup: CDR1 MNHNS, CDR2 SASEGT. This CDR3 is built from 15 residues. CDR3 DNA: TGTGCCAGCAGTCCCGGGACAGTCCTCACAGATACGCAGTATTTT. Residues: CASSPGTVLTDTQYF.

In DNA, the CDR3 is TGTGCCAGCAGTGAAGGGGGCGAGGAGCTGTTTTTT. The encoded protein is CASSEGGEELFF. The rearrangement links TRBV2 to TRBJ2-2, with D tentatively TRBD1 (5 bases). V was pared by 1 base and J by 10 bases, with 7 bases between. CDR1 is SNHLY, CDR2 FYNNEI, per germline. CDR3 size: 12 residues.

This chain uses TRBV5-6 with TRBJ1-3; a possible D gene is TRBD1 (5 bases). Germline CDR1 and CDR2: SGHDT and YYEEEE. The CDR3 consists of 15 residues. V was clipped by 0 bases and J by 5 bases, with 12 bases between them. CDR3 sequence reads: CASSLVLGQRNTIYF. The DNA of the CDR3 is TGTGCCAGCAGCTTGGTATTGGGGCAACGAAACACCATATATTTT.

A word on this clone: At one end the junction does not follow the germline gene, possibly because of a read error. The CDR3 spells CASSTGAGGSNEQYF. CDR3 DNA sequence: TGTGCCAGTAGTACAGGGGCAGGGGGCTCCAACGAGCAGTACTTC. The chain combines TRBV19 with TRBJ2-7; 8 nucleotides agree with TRBD1. CDR1 and CDR2 from the germline V gene are LNHDA and SQIVND (reference sequence). The CDR3 runs to 15 residues.

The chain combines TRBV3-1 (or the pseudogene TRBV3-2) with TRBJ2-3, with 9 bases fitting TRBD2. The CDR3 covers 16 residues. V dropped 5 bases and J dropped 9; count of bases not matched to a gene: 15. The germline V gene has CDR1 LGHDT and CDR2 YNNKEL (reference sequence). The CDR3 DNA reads TGTGCCAGCAGCTCAGCGGGGGGCGGGGGAATGGGAACGCAGTATTTT. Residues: CASSSAGGGGMGTQYF.

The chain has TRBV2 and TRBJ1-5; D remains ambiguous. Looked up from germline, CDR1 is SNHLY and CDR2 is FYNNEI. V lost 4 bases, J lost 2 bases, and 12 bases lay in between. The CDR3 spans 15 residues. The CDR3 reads CASSGDGLGNQPQHF. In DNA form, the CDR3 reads TGTGCCAGCAGTGGGGATGGACTGGGCAATCAGCCCCAGCATTTT. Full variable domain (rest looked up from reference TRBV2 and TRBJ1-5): EPEVTQTPSHQVTQMGQEVILRCVPISNHLYFYWYRQILGQKVEFLVSFYNNEISEKSEIFDDQFSVERPDGSNFTLKIRSTKLEDSAMYFCASSGDGLGNQPQHFGDGTRLSIL.

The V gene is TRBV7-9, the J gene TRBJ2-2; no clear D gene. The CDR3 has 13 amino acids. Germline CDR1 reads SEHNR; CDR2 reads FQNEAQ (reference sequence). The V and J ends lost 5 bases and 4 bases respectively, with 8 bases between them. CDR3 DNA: TGTGCCAGCAGCCCTAGTGCCACCGGGGAGCTGTTTTTT. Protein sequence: CASSPSATGELFF.

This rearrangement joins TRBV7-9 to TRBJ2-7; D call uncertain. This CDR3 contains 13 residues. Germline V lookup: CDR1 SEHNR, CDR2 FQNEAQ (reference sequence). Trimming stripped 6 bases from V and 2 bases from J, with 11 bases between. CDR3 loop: CASRNTEAYEQYF. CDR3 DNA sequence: TGTGCCAGCAGGAATACAGAAGCCTACGAGCAGTACTTC.

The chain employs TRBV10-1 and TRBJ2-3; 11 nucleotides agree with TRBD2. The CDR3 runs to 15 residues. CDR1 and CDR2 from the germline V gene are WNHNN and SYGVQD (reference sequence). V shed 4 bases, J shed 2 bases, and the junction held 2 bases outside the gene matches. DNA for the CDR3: TGCGCCAGCAGTGCGGGACTAGCGGTCACAGATACGCAGTATTTT. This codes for CASSAGLAVTDTQYF.

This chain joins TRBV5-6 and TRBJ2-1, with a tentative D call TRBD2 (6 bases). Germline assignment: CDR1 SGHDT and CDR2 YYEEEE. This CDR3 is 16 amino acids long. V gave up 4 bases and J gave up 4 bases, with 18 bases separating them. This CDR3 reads CASSPRSGGRYNEQFF. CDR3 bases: TGTGCCAGCAGCCCAAGGTCTGGGGGGAGATACAATGAGCAGTTCTTC. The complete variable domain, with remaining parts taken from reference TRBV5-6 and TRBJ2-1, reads DAGVTQSPTHLIKTRGQQVTLRCSPKSGHDTVSWYQQALGQGPQFIFQYYEEEERQRGNFPDRFSGHQFPNYSSELNVNALLLGDSALYLCASSPRSGGRYNEQFFGPGTRLTVL.

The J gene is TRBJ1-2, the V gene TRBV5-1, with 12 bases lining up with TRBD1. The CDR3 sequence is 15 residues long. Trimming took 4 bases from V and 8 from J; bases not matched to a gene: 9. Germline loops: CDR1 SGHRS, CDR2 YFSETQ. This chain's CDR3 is CASSPGQGAINGYTF. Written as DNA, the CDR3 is TGCGCCAGCAGCCCGGGACAGGGGGCGATTAACGGCTACACCTTC.

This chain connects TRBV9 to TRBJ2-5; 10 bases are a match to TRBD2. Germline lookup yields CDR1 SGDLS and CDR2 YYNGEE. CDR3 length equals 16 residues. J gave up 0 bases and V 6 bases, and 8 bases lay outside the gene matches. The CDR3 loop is CASNRAGGPYQETQYF. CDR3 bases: TGTGCCAGCAATCGAGCGGGGGGGCCGTACCAAGAGACCCAGTACTTC.

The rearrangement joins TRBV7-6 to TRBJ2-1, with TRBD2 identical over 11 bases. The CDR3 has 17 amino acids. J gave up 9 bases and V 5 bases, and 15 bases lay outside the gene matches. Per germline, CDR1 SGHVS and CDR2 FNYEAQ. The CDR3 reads CASSPRYGLAGGGEQFF. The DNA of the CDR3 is TGTGCCAGCAGCCCCCGGTACGGGCTAGCGGGGGGTGGTGAGCAGTTCTTC.

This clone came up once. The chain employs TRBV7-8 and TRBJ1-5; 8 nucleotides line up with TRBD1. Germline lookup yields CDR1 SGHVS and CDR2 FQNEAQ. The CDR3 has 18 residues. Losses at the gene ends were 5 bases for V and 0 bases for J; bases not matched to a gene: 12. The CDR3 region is CASSAGQADDYSNQPQHF. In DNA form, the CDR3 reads TGTGCCAGCAGCGCGGGACAGGCCGATGATTATAGCAATCAGCCCCAGCATTTT.

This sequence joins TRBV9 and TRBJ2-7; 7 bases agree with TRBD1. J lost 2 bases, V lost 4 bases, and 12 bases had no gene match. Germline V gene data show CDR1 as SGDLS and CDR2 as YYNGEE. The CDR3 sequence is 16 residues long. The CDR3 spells CASSRGTAPGTYEQYF. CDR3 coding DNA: TGTGCCAGCAGCCGAGGGACAGCCCCTGGCACCTACGAGCAGTACTTC.

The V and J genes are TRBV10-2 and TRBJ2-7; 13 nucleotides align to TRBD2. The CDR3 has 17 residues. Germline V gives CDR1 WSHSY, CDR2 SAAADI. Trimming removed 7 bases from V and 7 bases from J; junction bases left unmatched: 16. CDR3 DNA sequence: TGCGCCAGCATCCCAACTAGCGGGGGGGCTTTCTCGCTGGAGCAGTACTTC. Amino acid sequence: CASIPTSGGAFSLEQYF.

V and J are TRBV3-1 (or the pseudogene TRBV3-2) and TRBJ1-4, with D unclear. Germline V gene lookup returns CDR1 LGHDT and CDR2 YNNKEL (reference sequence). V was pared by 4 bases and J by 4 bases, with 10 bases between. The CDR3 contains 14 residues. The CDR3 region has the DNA TGTGCCAGCAGCCCGGGCGGGCATAATGAAAAACTGTTTTTT. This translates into CASSPGGHNEKLFF.

The CDR3 sequence is CASSYRRNQPQHF. In nucleotides, the CDR3 is TGTGCCAGCAGTTATCGGCGGAATCAGCCCCAGCATTTT. The V call is TRBV12-3 or TRBV12-4, the J call TRBJ1-5, with D unclear. V was cut by 4 bases and J by 4 bases, with 8 bases left in between. The CDR3 contains 13 residues.

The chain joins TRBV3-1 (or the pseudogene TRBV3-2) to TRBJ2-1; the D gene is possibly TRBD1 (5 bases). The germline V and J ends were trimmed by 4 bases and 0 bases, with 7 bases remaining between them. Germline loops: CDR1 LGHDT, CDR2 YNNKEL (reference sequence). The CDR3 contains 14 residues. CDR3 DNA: TGTGCCAGCAGCCGGGGCTTCTCCTACAATGAGCAGTTCTTC. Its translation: CASSRGFSYNEQFF.